One sample yielded the 14 T cell receptor beta chains listed below, sequenced in a study of T cells in Graves' hyperthyroidism and ophthalmopathy. Amplified regions were TCR beta CDR3 sequences from RNA transcripts. The HTBI primer set served for first-round RT-PCR of the TCR CDR3. One entry per CDR3 protein results from TCRdb running MiXCR on the multiplex PCR reads. The data hold about 400,000 distinct CDR3 sequences, with approximately 15% observed a single time. Specimen: blood. These receptors all stem from a woman aged 18 to 35 with Graves' hyperthyroidism.

This clonotype was observed a few times. The chain couples TRBV7-8 to TRBJ2-1; the D gene is possibly TRBD2 (5 bases). Trimming left V 2 bases short and J 9 bases short, with 17 bases between. Germline values: CDR1 SGHVS, CDR2 FQNEAQ. This CDR3 is 15 amino acids long. This CDR3 is CASSLRLMMGGEQFF. The DNA for the CDR3 is TGTGCCAGCAGCTTACGACTAATGATGGGCGGTGAGCAGTTCTTC.

V is TRBV20-1 and J is TRBJ1-1; no firm D call. This CDR3 is 17 amino acids long. With 2 bases removed from V and 1 base from J, the gap between germline ends came to 20 bases. Germline CDR1 and CDR2: DFQATT and SNEGSKA (reference sequence). CDR3 residues: CSARMTGFGLTNTEAFF. CDR3 in DNA: TGCAGTGCTAGAATGACGGGTTTCGGGCTTACGAACACTGAAGCTTTCTTT.

The DNA for the CDR3 is TGTGCCAGTAGTATTTTGAGAGATCAGCCCCAGCATTTT. This gives the protein CASSILRDQPQHF. V usage is TRBV19 and J usage is TRBJ1-5, with unresolved D. This CDR3 is 13 amino acids long. The germline V gene encodes CDR1 LNHDA and CDR2 SQIVND (reference sequence). V was cut by 3 bases and J by 5 bases, with 8 bases left in between. The variable domain in full, with the rest retrieved from reference TRBV19 and TRBJ1-5, is DGGITQSPKYLFRKEGQNVTLSCEQNLNHDAMYWYRQDPGQGLRLIYYSQIVNDFQKGDIAEGYSVSREKKESFPLTVTSAQKNPTAFYLCASSILRDQPQHFGDGTRLSIL.

The chain employs TRBV2 and TRBJ2-3; D not certain. The CDR3 runs 14 residues. Per germline, CDR1 SNHLY and CDR2 FYNNEI. Trimming removed 7 bases at V and 2 bases at J, with 13 bases between. The DNA of the CDR3 is TGTGCCAGCAATCCGGGCCCCACCACAGATACGCAGTATTTT. Its protein is CASNPGPTTDTQYF.

As DNA, the CDR3 is TGTGCCAGCAGCTTTGCTTTAGGCTACGAGCAGTACTTC. It specifies CASSFALGYEQYF. The gene calls are TRBV7-9 and TRBJ2-7; D call uncertain. The V end was cut by 3 bases, the J end by 3 bases, with 9 bases between. The CDR3 is 13 residues long. Germline V gene sequence: CDR1 SEHNR, CDR2 FQNEAQ (reference sequence).

The chain links TRBV10-3 to TRBJ1-5; 8 positions match TRBD1. CDR1 is ENHRY and CDR2 is SYGVKD in the germline V gene. The V gene end was trimmed by 5 bases and the J gene end by 3 bases; junction bases not matched to a gene: 3. The CDR3 is made up of 14 amino acids. CDR3 DNA: TGTGCCATCAGTTCGGGACAGGACAATCAGCCCCAGCATTTT. This encodes CAISSGQDNQPQHF.

This clonotype was found many times. This chain connects TRBV20-1 to TRBJ1-4, with 7 bases fitting TRBD1. This CDR3 contains 14 residues. The V segment lost 4 bases and the J segment 6 bases; nucleotides outside the gene matches: 8. The germline gives CDR1 DFQATT, CDR2 SNEGSKA (reference sequence). CDR3 in DNA: TGCAGTGCTACGAAAGGGGGCGACGATGAAAAACTGTTTTTT. This encodes CSATKGGDDEKLFF.

This clonotype turned up a few times. The chain links TRBV18 to TRBJ2-7; 8 positions agree with TRBD1. This CDR3 is built from 16 residues. Trimming removed 1 base from V and 2 bases from J; junction bases left unmatched: 7. Germline CDR1 KGHSH, CDR2 LQKENI. The CDR3 DNA follows: TGTGCCAGCTCACCACGAAGGTCAGGGGGCGCCTACGAGCAGTACTTC. Its protein is CASSPRRSGGAYEQYF.

The CDR3 region is CASSLAGTEQETQYF. Written as DNA, the CDR3 is TGCGCCAGCAGCTTGGCCGGGACAGAACAAGAGACCCAGTACTTC. V is TRBV5-1 and J is TRBJ2-5; the match to TRBD1 covers 7 bases. Germline assignment: CDR1 SGHRS and CDR2 YFSETQ. The J segment lost 2 bases and the V segment lost 0 bases, leaving 4 bases of the junction unmatched. The CDR3 is made up of 15 amino acids. The full variable domain, completed using reference TRBV5-1 and TRBJ2-5, is KAGVTQTPRYLIKTRGQQVTLSCSPISGHRSVSWYQQTPGQGLQFLFEYFSETQRNKGNFPGRFSGRQFSNSRSEMNVSTLELGDSALYLCASSLAGTEQETQYFGPGTRLLVL.

This clonotype came up many times. The chain carries TRBV9 and TRBJ2-1, with unresolved D. Germline-derived CDR1 and CDR2 are SGDLS and YYNGEE. This CDR3 has 16 amino acids. The V end was cut by 4 bases, the J end by 0 bases, with 14 bases between. CDR3 sequence (DNA): TGTGCCAGCAGCACCCGATTGGCTAGCTCCTACAATGAGCAGTTCTTC. This gives the protein CASSTRLASSYNEQFF.

J is TRBJ2-7 and V is TRBV3-1, with 11 bases lining up with TRBD2. The CDR3 extends over 18 amino acids. Looked up from germline, CDR1 is LGHDT and CDR2 is YNNKEL (reference sequence). V dropped 1 base and J dropped 3; count of bases not matched to a gene: 11. CDR3 nucleotides: TGTGCCAGCAGCCAAGGGGGACTAGCGGACGAGCGGGGCTACGAGCAGTACTTC. This encodes CASSQGGLADERGYEQYF.

CDR3 in amino acids: CASSDTPTGELFF. The CDR3, as DNA: TGTGCCAGCAGCGACACGCCGACCGGGGAGCTGTTTTTT. The V and J genes are TRBV9 and TRBJ2-2; the D is unclear. The V gene's germline CDR1 is SGDLS and CDR2 YYNGEE. The CDR3 consists of 13 residues. The germline V and J ends were trimmed by 3 bases and 5 bases, with 8 bases remaining between them.

This chain links TRBV7-9 with TRBJ1-1; D unresolved. Per the germline V gene, CDR1 is SEHNR and CDR2 is FQNEAQ (reference sequence). V was cut by 5 bases and J by 1 base, with 14 bases left in between. The CDR3 consists of 15 residues. The chain's CDR3 is CASSPVRKENTEAFF. The CDR3 DNA reads TGTGCCAGCAGCCCAGTAAGGAAGGAGAACACTGAAGCTTTCTTT.

The chain links TRBV4-1 to TRBJ1-1; D unclear. Germline V gene lookup returns CDR1 MGHRA and CDR2 YSYEKL. The CDR3 length is 14 residues. Trimming took off 0 bases at V and 0 bases at J, with 5 bases between the two ends. The DNA of the CDR3 is TGCGCCAGCAGCCAAGATACAATGAACACTGAAGCTTTCTTT. Translation gives CASSQDTMNTEAFF.